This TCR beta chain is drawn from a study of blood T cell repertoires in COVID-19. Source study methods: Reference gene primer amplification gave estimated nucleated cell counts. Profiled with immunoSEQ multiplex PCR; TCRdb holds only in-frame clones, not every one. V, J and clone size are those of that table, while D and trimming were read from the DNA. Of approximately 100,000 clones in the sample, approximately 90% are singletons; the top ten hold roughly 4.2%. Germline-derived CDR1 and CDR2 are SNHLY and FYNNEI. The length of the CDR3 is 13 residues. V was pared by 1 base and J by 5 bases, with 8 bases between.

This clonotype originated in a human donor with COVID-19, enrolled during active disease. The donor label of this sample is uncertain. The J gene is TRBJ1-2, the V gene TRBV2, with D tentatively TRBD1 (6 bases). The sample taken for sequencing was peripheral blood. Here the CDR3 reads CASSEDRVYGYTF. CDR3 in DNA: TGTGCCAGCAGTGAAGACAGGGTATATGGCTACACCTTC.